The 10 T cell receptor beta chains presented below share a single source sample, sequenced in a study of CD8+ T cells in alopecia areata. Isolated RNA was reverse transcribed into cDNA used as the sequencing template. This table comes from immunoSEQ multiplex PCR, and its TCRdb copy is limited to in-frame clones, with some not included. The sample records around 250,000 clones, around 67% being singletons. The sample consisted of CD4+ T cells sorted from blood, taken at week 0. All receptors derive from a human donor with alopecia areata.

V is TRBV2 and J is TRBJ2-3; D not certain. With 4 bases removed from V and 0 bases from J, the gap between germline ends came to 14 bases. Germline loops: CDR1 SNHLY, CDR2 FYNNEI. There are 16 residues in the CDR3. CDR3 loop: CASSAIGYSSTDTQYF. DNA for the CDR3: TGTGCCAGCAGTGCTATCGGGTACTCTAGCACAGATACGCAGTATTTT. The complete variable domain, with remaining parts taken from reference TRBV2 and TRBJ2-3, reads EPEVTQTPSHQVTQMGQEVILRCVPISNHLYFYWYRQILGQKVEFLVSFYNNEISEKSEIFDDQFSVERPDGSNFTLKIRSTKLEDSAMYFCASSAIGYSSTDTQYFGPGTRLTVL.

CDR3: CASSSLGTLVDEQYF. In DNA form, the CDR3 reads TGTGCCAGCAGCTCGCTGGGGACCCTAGTGGACGAGCAGTACTTC. The chain is built from TRBV11-2 and TRBJ2-7; D may correspond to TRBD1 or TRBD2 (5 bases each). V lost 4 bases and J 5 bases, leaving 18 bases between the germline ends. This CDR3 contains 15 residues. Germline V gene lookup returns CDR1 SGHAT and CDR2 FQNNGV.

The chain joins TRBV30 to TRBJ2-7; TRBD2 might be the D (5 bases). Germline assignment: CDR1 GTSNPN and CDR2 SVGIG (reference sequence). CDR3 length equals 13 residues. The V end was cut by 5 bases, the J end by 3 bases, with 14 bases between. CDR3 sequence reads: CAWGGSGRYEQYF. CDR3 DNA sequence: TGTGCCTGGGGTGGAAGCGGCCGCTACGAGCAGTACTTC.

This clone appeared a few times. The chain has TRBV5-1 and TRBJ2-3, with D maybe TRBD2 (6 bases). Trimming stripped 5 bases from V and 5 bases from J, with 9 bases between. Germline assignment: CDR1 SGHRS and CDR2 YFSETQ. The CDR3 runs to 12 residues. Here the CDR3 DNA reads TGCGCCAGCAGACTGGGGGGAGATACGCAGTATTTT. It encodes CASRLGGDTQYF.

With respect to this clone: Additional DNA sequences in this sample encode the identical CDR3. The CDR3: CAWSVSPYEQYF. The CDR3 coding sequence is TGTGCCTGGAGTGTATCCCCCTACGAGCAGTACTTC. This chain connects TRBV30 to TRBJ2-7; D is unclear. This CDR3 contains 12 residues. V gave up 0 bases and J gave up 2 bases, with 5 bases separating them. Germline CDR1 and CDR2: GTSNPN and SVGIG (reference sequence). The entire variable domain, with the rest obtained from reference TRBV30 and TRBJ2-7, is as follows: SQTIHQWPATLVQPVGSPLSLECTVEGTSNPNLYWYRQAAGRGLQLLFYSVGIGQISSEVPQNLSASRPQDRQFILSSKKLLLSDSGFYLCAWSVSPYEQYFGPGTRLTVT.

V usage is TRBV30 and J usage is TRBJ2-6; D is perhaps TRBD1 (5 bases). There are 16 residues in the CDR3. The V end was cut by 0 bases, the J end by 1 base, with 10 bases between. The germline V gene has CDR1 GTSNPN and CDR2 SVGIG (reference sequence). The CDR3 loop is CAWSVSRVSGANVLTF. Written as DNA, the CDR3 is TGTGCCTGGAGTGTATCCAGGGTTTCTGGGGCCAACGTCCTGACTTTC.

This clone was detected once. This chain connects TRBV29-1 to TRBJ1-1; 7 positions agree with TRBD1. The CDR3 consists of 10 residues. Germline CDR1 is SQVTM and CDR2 is ANQGSEA. Germline trimming cut 7 bases from V and 8 bases from J; bases unmatched to any gene: 4. The CDR3 coding sequence is TGCAGCGCCGGGACAGCGGAAGCTTTCTTT. Its translation: CSAGTAEAFF. The full variable domain, rest sourced from reference TRBV29-1 and TRBJ1-1, is SAVISQKPSRDICQRGTSLTIQCQVDSQVTMMFWYRQQPGQSLTLIATANQGSEATYESGFVIDKFPISRPNLTFSTLTVSNMSPEDSSIYLCSAGTAEAFFGQGTRLTVV.

The V and J genes are TRBV30 and TRBJ1-2; TRBD1 aligns across 9 bases. Germline values: CDR1 GTSNPN, CDR2 SVGIG (reference sequence). The CDR3 runs 16 residues. With 8 bases clipped from V and 4 bases from J, the junction kept 17 bases outside the gene matches. CDR3 sequence: CALEPGTGHVGYGYTF. In DNA, the CDR3 is TGTGCCCTGGAACCCGGGACAGGGCACGTTGGCTATGGCTACACCTTC.

The chain combines TRBV6-5 with TRBJ1-2; TRBD1 agrees at 7 bases. Trimming cost V 2 bases and J 6 bases; bases outside gene matches: 3. Germline V gene lookup returns CDR1 MNHEY and CDR2 SVGAGI. The CDR3 extends over 13 amino acids. Here the CDR3 DNA reads TGTGCCAGCAGTTACCCTGGACAGGATGGCTACACCTTC. Its protein is CASSYPGQDGYTF.

A word on this clone: Other DNA sequences of this sample code for an identical CDR3. The rearrangement uses TRBV29-1 and TRBJ1-5, with 7 bases that match TRBD1. V lost 4 bases to trimming and J lost 7 bases; unmatched junction nucleotides: 4. CDR3 length: 12 residues. Germline values: CDR1 SQVTM, CDR2 ANQGSEA. CDR3 region: CSVGGGRQPQHF. CDR3 nucleotides: TGCAGCGTTGGAGGGGGCCGGCAGCCCCAGCATTTT.